Sequencing of this TCR beta chain was carried out in a study of blood T cells in healthy people across ages (dated by TCRdb to 2013 to 2016). Broadly, across the study: In model experiments, roughly one uniquely barcoded TCR beta cDNA molecule per two T cells was captured by template switching. Using deep sequencing normalized with unique cDNA molecular identifiers, the study measured how TCR beta repertoire diversity changes with age. Four age groups were formed from the donors: young (average 16 years), middle-aged (approximately 39), aged (under 70) and long-lived (more than 75). To avoid experimental bias, donors of different ages were distributed randomly across sequencing lanes. Using the same blood draw, the study looked at two additional independent replicas of 1 million unique cDNA reads for two donors, one aged 18 to 29 and the other aged 80 or older. General study outcomes and caveats: Observed TCR beta diversity per million T cells fell roughly linearly with age, and a significant reduction was already apparent by age roughly 41. Estimates of total diversity based on one million sequenced T cells were regarded as lower bounds and as underestimates. Compared with the aged group, more naive CD4+ T cells, fewer expanded clones and increased TCR diversity were shown by the long-lived group, suggesting age selection. Observed TCR beta diversity correlated strongly with the percentage of naive T cells measured by flow cytometry. Bulk unsorted PBMC profiling prevented conclusive comparison of naive and antigen-experienced compartments. Because donor CMV infection status was unknown, age-related changes in expanded clonotypes were potentially confounded.

The roughly 42 donors, aged about 6 to 100 years, were systemically healthy Caucasian individuals from Russia. Around 10 milliliters of peripheral blood were collected from each donor into EDTA-treated Vacutainer tubes. Ficoll-Paque density-gradient centrifugation was used to isolate PBMCs, with at least 6.5 million per sample. Trizol reagent was used to extract total RNA from PBMCs, with at least 6 micrograms per sample. Naive CD45RAhigh/CD27high T cell percentages were measured by flow cytometry on a PBMC aliquot from every donor. A word on this clonotype: Its binding antigen is unknown. Base quality data are lacking; no much larger clone is found one base away.

Receptor amplification or capture employed 5' RACE. Sequencing instrument: Illumina HiSeq 2500. A second PCR of about 6 to 12 cycles was run with a J-beta primer mix and a sample-barcoded 5' primer. A unique molecular identifier was introduced onto each TCR beta cDNA molecule by a template-switch 5' adaptor carrying 12 random nucleotides. Each sample yielded at least 3 million CDR3-containing paired-end reads. First-strand cDNA synthesis was performed from all RNA using the Mint cDNA synthesis kit, with priming by a TRBC-specific oligonucleotide. Following uracil-DNA glycosylase treatment, a first 18-cycle PCR with universal primers M1SS and BC2_uni_R was performed on all cDNA. The source study handled its data this way. For normalization, 1 million high-quality reads, each with a distinct molecular identifier, were randomly selected from each sample. Reads with shared molecular identifiers were discarded instead of being binned into consensus sequences. MiTCR, set to a Q25 quality threshold and the strictest error-elimination algorithm, was used for CDR3 identification, clonotype clustering and error correction. A nonparametric unseen species model using Euler transformation provided a lower-bound estimate of total TCR beta diversity. TCRdb applied fastp at Q25 and MiXCR to the public reads, then kept only in-frame beta chains. A single entry per CDR3 protein holds the most common genes and DNA from its merged rows. TCRdb, not the authors, supplied the V and J calls. Present in this sample are about 680,000 distinct CDR3 sequences, around half of which were seen just once. Roughly a third of the sample lies in the top ten.

Sequenced: blood. The clonotype originates from a woman aged 55-75 years in good health.

CDR3 protein: CATSRDPRGITEAFF. The DNA sequence follows: TGTGCCACCAGCAGAGATCCCAGGGGGATCACTGAAGCTTTCTTT. The chain employs TRBV15 and TRBJ1-1; 7 of the junction bases match TRBD1. V loses 0 bases at its end and J loses 4 bases; junction bases beyond the gene matches: 5. The germline V gene (reference sequence) yields LNHNV for CDR1 and YYDKDF for CDR2. Reading from cysteine to phenylalanine, the CDR3 counts 15 amino acids. Here the CDR3 DNA is all that survives: 45 bases in frame from base 1.